The next 16 T cell receptor beta chains were all read from a single sample in a study of cytomegalovirus exposure and HLA in healthy donors. PCR was performed using 60 Vbeta and 13 Jbeta primers. Clones were sequenced by immunoSEQ multiplex PCR, and TCRdb holds only the in-frame ones, with some missing. The clone table shows roughly 50,000 clones, with the ten largest holding about 2.3%. Material: PBMCs. Receptors were obtained from a female donor in good health and CMV-seronegative.

This chain links TRBV6-1 with TRBJ2-5; 7 bases are a match to TRBD1. The trim removed 1 base at V and 5 bases at J, leaving 13 bases unmatched. Germline V CDR1 and CDR2: MNHNS, SASEGT. The CDR3 loop spans 17 amino acids. CDR3 protein: CASSEEWDSLGVETQYF. The CDR3 nucleotides read TGTGCCAGCAGTGAAGAGTGGGACAGCCTAGGCGTGGAGACCCAGTACTTC.

V gene TRBV25-1 combines with J gene TRBJ1-4; 7 nucleotides match TRBD1. Germline V CDR1 and CDR2: MGHDK, SYGVNS. The V gene end was trimmed by 10 bases and the J gene end by 0 bases; junction bases not matched to a gene: 8. The CDR3 is 15 residues long. CDR3 in amino acids: CANLGQAATNEKLFF. The DNA for the CDR3 is TGTGCCAACCTTGGACAGGCCGCAACTAATGAAAAACTGTTTTTT.

V is TRBV30 and J is TRBJ1-3; tentative D call: TRBD1 (5 bases). This CDR3 comprises 14 residues. The germline CDR1 and CDR2 sequences are GTSNPN and SVGIG (reference sequence). V gave up 1 base and J gave up 2 bases, with 9 bases separating them. This chain's CDR3 is CAWSGQGAGNTIYF. CDR3 DNA sequence: TGTGCCTGGAGTGGCCAGGGTGCTGGAAACACCATATATTTT.

This chain joins TRBV9 and TRBJ2-7; D is unresolved. Per germline, CDR1 SGDLS and CDR2 YYNGEE. This CDR3 comprises 14 residues. V was trimmed by 0 bases and J by 2 bases, leaving 9 bases between them. This chain's CDR3 is CASSVGASAYEQYF. CDR3 bases: TGTGCCAGCAGCGTAGGAGCGTCAGCCTACGAGCAGTACTTC. The whole variable domain, remainder taken from reference TRBV9 and TRBJ2-7, is DSGVTQTPKHLITATGQRVTLRCSPRSGDLSVYWYQQSLDQGLQFLIQYYNGEERAKGNILERFSAQQFPDLHSELNLSSLELGDSALYFCASSVGASAYEQYFGPGTRLTVT.

The rearrangement uses TRBV5-5 and TRBJ1-2, with 7 bases matching TRBD1. CDR1 and CDR2 from the germline V gene are SGHKS and YYEKEE (reference sequence). The V segment lost 0 bases and the J segment 8 bases; nucleotides outside the gene matches: 7. CDR3 length equals 14 residues. The CDR3 region is CASSLAWQGGGYTF. CDR3 coding DNA: TGTGCCAGCAGCTTGGCTTGGCAGGGGGGCGGCTACACCTTC.

The rearrangement joins TRBV6-5 to TRBJ1-1, with D uncertain. V dropped 2 bases and J dropped 0 bases, with 7 bases sitting between them. Germline V lookup: CDR1 MNHEY, CDR2 SVGAGI. The CDR3 length is 14 residues. The CDR3 here is CASSYRSMNTEAFF. As DNA, the CDR3 is TGTGCCAGCAGTTACCGGTCGATGAACACTGAAGCTTTCTTT.

The genes are TRBV6-5 and TRBJ1-1; D is uncertain. Germline V gene lookup returns CDR1 MNHEY and CDR2 SVGAGI. Deletions cut 5 bases from V and 5 bases from J, with 15 bases between. CDR3 length: 14 amino acids. CDR3 region: CASSPSDRVTEAFF. DNA for the CDR3: TGTGCCAGCAGTCCCTCTGATCGGGTAACTGAAGCTTTCTTT.

This chain uses TRBV5-4 with TRBJ2-7; possible D gene TRBD1, 6 bases. Trimming took 4 bases from V and 3 from J, leaving 14 bases between them. CDR3 length: 14 residues. The germline CDR1 and CDR2 sequences are SGHNT and YYREEE (reference sequence). The CDR3 DNA reads TGTGCCAGCAGCCCAGAAACAGGGAGCTACGAGCAGTACTTC. Its protein product is CASSPETGSYEQYF. The full variable domain, its missing parts supplied by reference TRBV5-4 and TRBJ2-7, is ETGVTQSPTHLIKTRGQQVTLRCSSQSGHNTVSWYQQALGQGPQFIFQYYREEENGRGNFPPRFSGLQFPNYSSELNVNALELDDSALYLCASSPETGSYEQYFGPGTRLTVT.

The rearrangement uses TRBV5-1 and TRBJ2-5, with 11 bases identical to TRBD2. V dropped 4 bases and J dropped 4; count of bases not matched to a gene: 3. Germline loops: CDR1 SGHRS, CDR2 YFSETQ. The CDR3 loop spans 14 amino acids. The CDR3, as DNA: TGCGCCAGCAGCGGTAGCGGGGGGGTAGAGACCCAGTACTTC. Its translation: CASSGSGGVETQYF.

J is TRBJ1-2 and V is TRBV25-1, with 8 bases aligning to TRBD1. The germline gives CDR1 MGHDK, CDR2 SYGVNS. With V trimmed by 2 bases and J by 3 bases, 5 bases remained unmatched. The length of the CDR3 is 15 residues. CDR3 protein: CASSEPDRGDYGYTF. The CDR3 DNA reads as TGTGCCAGCAGTGAACCCGACAGGGGAGACTATGGCTACACCTTC.

This chain uses TRBV6-6 with TRBJ1-4; 10 nucleotides line up with TRBD1. The CDR3 length is 16 residues. V trimming: 6 bases; J trimming: 8 bases; junction bases outside the gene matches: 12. Germline CDR1 and CDR2: MNHNY and SVGAGI (reference sequence). CDR3: CASSPTGGERREKLFF. CDR3 DNA sequence: TGTGCCAGCAGCCCGACAGGGGGCGAAAGGAGAGAAAAACTGTTTTTT.

The chain recombines TRBV5-8 with TRBJ2-7; possibly TRBD2 for D (7 bases). CDR1 is SGHTS and CDR2 is YDEGEE in the germline V gene. The CDR3 is 16 amino acids. The V gene lost 5 bases and the J gene lost 3 bases, with 21 bases spanning the gap. CDR3 DNA sequence: TGTGCCAGCAGTCCTGGGGGGGGCAGGACTTTCTACGAGCAGTACTTC. Amino acids: CASSPGGGRTFYEQYF. Complete variable domain (other parts from reference TRBV5-8 and TRBJ2-7): EAGVTQSPTHLIKTRGQQATLRCSPISGHTSVYWYQQALGLGLQFLLWYDEGEERNRGNFPPRFSGRQFPNYSSELNVNALELEDSALYLCASSPGGGRTFYEQYFGPGTRLTVT.

The CDR3 protein is CSVVYRIGQKMDTEAFF. As DNA, the CDR3 is TGCAGCGTTGTCTACAGGATCGGACAAAAGATGGACACTGAAGCTTTCTTT. The V and J genes are TRBV29-1 and TRBJ1-1, with a weak D call TRBD1 (5 bases). With 4 bases removed from V and 3 bases from J, the gap between germline ends came to 24 bases. The CDR3 contains 17 residues. The germline V gene has CDR1 SQVTM and CDR2 ANQGSEA.

J is TRBJ1-2 and V is TRBV28, with D possibly being TRBD1 (6 bases). V was shortened by 6 bases and J by 0 bases, with 14 bases between the two germline ends. CDR1 is MDHEN and CDR2 is SYDVKM in the germline V gene. The CDR3 is 15 residues long. CDR3 nucleotide sequence: TGTGCCAGCAGCCCAGGGGACCTAACTAACTATGGCTACACCTTC. Its protein is CASSPGDLTNYGYTF.

V usage is TRBV5-8 and J usage is TRBJ2-5; D remains ambiguous. CDR3 size: 11 residues. The germline V and J ends were trimmed by 5 bases and 4 bases, with 6 bases remaining between them. Germline CDR1 is SGHTS and CDR2 is YDEGEE. CDR3 DNA: TGTGCCAGCAGTCCATTAGAGACCCAGTACTTC. Its protein is CASSPLETQYF.

The gene calls are TRBV4-2 and TRBJ2-7; 9 bases line up with TRBD2. V trimming: 4 bases; J trimming: 7 bases; junction bases outside the gene matches: 14. The germline V gene has CDR1 LGHNA and CDR2 YNFKEQ. This CDR3 region has 16 residues. CDR3 residues: CASSRGLSGTSREQYF. The CDR3 DNA follows: TGTGCCAGCAGCCGAGGTCTTTCCGGGACTAGCAGAGAGCAGTACTTC.